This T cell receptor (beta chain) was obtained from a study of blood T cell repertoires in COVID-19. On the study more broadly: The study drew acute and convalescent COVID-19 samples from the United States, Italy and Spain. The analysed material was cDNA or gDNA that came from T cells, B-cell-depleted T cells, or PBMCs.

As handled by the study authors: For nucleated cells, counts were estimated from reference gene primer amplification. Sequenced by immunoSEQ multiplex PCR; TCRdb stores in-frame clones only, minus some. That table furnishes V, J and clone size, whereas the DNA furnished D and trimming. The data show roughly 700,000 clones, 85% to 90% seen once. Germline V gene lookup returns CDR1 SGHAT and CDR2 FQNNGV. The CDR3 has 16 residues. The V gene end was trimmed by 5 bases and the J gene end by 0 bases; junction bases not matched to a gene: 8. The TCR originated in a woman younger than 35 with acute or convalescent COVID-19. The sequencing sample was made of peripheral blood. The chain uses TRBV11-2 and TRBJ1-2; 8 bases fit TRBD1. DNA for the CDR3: TGTGCCAGCAGCCCGGGACAGGCATCTTCTAACTATGGCTACACCTTC. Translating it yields CASSPGQASSNYGYTF. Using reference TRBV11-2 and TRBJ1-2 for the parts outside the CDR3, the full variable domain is EAGVAQSPRYKIIEKRQSVAFWCNPISGHATLYWYQQILGQGPKLLIQFQNNGVVDDSQLPKDRFSAERLKGVDSTLKIQPAKLEDSAVYLCASSPGQASSNYGYTFGSGTRLTVV.